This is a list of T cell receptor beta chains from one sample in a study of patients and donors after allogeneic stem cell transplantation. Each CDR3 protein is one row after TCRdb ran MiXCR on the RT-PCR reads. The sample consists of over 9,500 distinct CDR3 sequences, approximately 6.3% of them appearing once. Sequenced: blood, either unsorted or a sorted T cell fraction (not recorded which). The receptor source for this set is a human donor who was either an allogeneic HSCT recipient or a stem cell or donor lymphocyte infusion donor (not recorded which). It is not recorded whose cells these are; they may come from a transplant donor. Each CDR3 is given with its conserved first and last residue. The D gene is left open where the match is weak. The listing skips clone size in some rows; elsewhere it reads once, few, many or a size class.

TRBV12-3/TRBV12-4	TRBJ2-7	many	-	TGTGCCAGCACCCAAAGCCCCTACGAGCAGTACTTC	CASTQSPYEQYF
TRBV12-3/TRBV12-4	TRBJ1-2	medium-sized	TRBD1	TGTGCCAGCAGTCCGAGGGGACAGGGCACCTATGGCTACACCTTC	CASSPRGQGTYGYTF
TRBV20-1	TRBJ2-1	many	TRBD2	TGCAGTGCGCCGCCGGGACTAGCGGAGCCAAAGGAGTTCTTC	CSAPPGLAEPKEFF
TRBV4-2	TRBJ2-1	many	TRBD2	TGTGCCAGCAGCCCCACTCCGGGACTAGTGGGCAATGAGCAGTTCTTC	CASSPTPGLVGNEQFF
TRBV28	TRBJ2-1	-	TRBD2	TGTGCCAGCAGTTCGACTAGCGGGAGGGCAAATGAGCAGTTCTTC	CASSSTSGRANEQFF
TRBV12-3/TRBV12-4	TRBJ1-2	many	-	TGTGCCAGCAGTTTTAGGGCAGGGAACTATGGCTACACCTTC	CASSFRAGNYGYTF
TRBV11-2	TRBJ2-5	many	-	TGTGCCAGCAGCCCCCGAGGGGGGACCGTCCAGACCCAGTACTTC	CASSPRGGTVQTQYF
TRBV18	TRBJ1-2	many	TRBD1	TGTGCCAGCTCACCAACCACAGGGGGTATAGTCAACGGCTACACCTTC	CASSPTTGGIVNGYTF
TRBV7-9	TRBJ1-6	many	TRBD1	TGTGCCAGCAGCTCCCCCGGGACAGGGGGCTCACCCCTCCACTTT	CASSSPGTGGSPLHF
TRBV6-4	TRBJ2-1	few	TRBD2	TGTGCCAGCAGACCCATAGCGGGACCCTACAATGAGCAGTTCTTC	CASRPIAGPYNEQFF
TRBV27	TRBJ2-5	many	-	TGTGCCAGCAGTTCGCGGACCCAAGAGACCCAGTACTTC	CASSSRTQETQYF
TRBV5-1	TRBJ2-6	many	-	TGCGCCAGCAATGATCCCGGGCGCTCTGGGGCCAACGTCCTGACTTTC	CASNDPGRSGANVLTF
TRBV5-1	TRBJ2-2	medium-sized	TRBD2	TGCGCCAGCAGCCAAACGGGACTAGCGGGACCCGGGGAGCTGTTTTTT	CASSQTGLAGPGELFF
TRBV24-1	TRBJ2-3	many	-	TGTGCCACCAGTGATCCCGGGGTTTTCGGGCCCCGCACAGATACGCAGTATTTT	CATSDPGVFGPRTDTQYF
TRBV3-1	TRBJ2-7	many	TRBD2	TGTGCCAGCAGCTTTGGGGGACTAGATTCCTACGAGCAGTACTTC	CASSFGGLDSYEQYF
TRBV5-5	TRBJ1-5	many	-	TGTGCCAGCAGCTTGGATGTAAATCAGCCCCAGCATTTT	CASSLDVNQPQHF
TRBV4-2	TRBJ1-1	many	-	TGTGCCAGCAGCCAAGATATCGCCAGGAACACTGAAGCTTTCTTT	CASSQDIARNTEAFF
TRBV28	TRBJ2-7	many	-	TGTGCCAGCAGTTTGGGGGAGCCCGAGCAGTACTTC	CASSLGEPEQYF
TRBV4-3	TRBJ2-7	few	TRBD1	TGCGCCAGCAGCCAAGATGGGACAGGGGGCGGCGAGCAGTACTTC	CASSQDGTGGGEQYF
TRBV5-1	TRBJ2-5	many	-	TGCGCCAGCAGCTCGGGGGGCTACCTACAAGAGACCCAGTACTTC	CASSSGGYLQETQYF
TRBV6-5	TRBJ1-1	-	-	TGTGCCAGCACTAGGGGCGGGGGTGTGAACACTGAAGCTTTCTTT	CASTRGGGVNTEAFF
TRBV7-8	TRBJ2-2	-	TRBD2	TGTGCCAGCAGCCAAGGACTAGCGTACACCGGGGAGCTGTTTTTT	CASSQGLAYTGELFF
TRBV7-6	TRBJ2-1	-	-	TGTGCCAGCAGCTCGGGATTACGGCTAGCCGAATACAATGAGCAGTTCTTC	CASSSGLRLAEYNEQFF
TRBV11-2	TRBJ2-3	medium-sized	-	TGTGCCAGCAGCTTAGCTCTCGGGAACACAGATACGCAGTATTTT	CASSLALGNTDTQYF
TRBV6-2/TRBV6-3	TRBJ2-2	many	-	TGTGCCAGCACTGCCGAGGCCGGGGAGCTGTTTTTT	CASTAEAGELFF
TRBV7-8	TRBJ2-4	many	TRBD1	TGTGCCAGCAGCTTAGAGGGACAGGGAAGGATAGCCAAAAACATTCAGTACTTC	CASSLEGQGRIAKNIQYF
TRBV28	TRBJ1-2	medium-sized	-	TGTGCCAGCAGCTCCGGGACGGAGTATGGCTACACCTTC	CASSSGTEYGYTF
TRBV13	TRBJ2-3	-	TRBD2	TGTGCCAGCAGCTTAAGAGCGGGAGATTCAGATACGCAGTATTTT	CASSLRAGDSDTQYF
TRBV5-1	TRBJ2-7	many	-	TGCGCCAGCGCGACGGGGAACTCCTACGAGCAGTACTTC	CASATGNSYEQYF
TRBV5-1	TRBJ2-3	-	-	TGCGCCAGCAGGGACAGCCCTAGCACAGATACGCAGTATTTT	CASRDSPSTDTQYF
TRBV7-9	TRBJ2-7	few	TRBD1	TGTGCCAGCAGCCAGGGACAGGGGGTACCCTACGAGCAGTACTTC	CASSQGQGVPYEQYF
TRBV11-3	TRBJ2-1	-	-	TGTGCCAGCAGCTTATCTACTAGTCCTGAGCAGTTCTTC	CASSLSTSPEQFF
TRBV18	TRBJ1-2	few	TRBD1	TGTGCCAGCTCACCGGGACAGGGGTATCTCCGCTATTATGGCTACACCTTC	CASSPGQGYLRYYGYTF
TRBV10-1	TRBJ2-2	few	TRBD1	TGCGCCAGTAAACAGGGGGTTGTCGGGGAGCTGTTTTTT	CASKQGVVGELFF
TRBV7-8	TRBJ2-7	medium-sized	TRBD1	TGTGCCAGCAGCTTAGAGGGGGCAAGTAGGGGGTCCTACGAGCAGTACTTC	CASSLEGASRGSYEQYF
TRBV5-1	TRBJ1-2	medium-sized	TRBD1	TGCGCCAGCAGCACGGGACAGCAAAACTATGGCTACACCTTC	CASSTGQQNYGYTF
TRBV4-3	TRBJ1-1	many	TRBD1	TGCGCCAGCAGCCAGGACAGGGGAACTGAAGCTTTCTTT	CASSQDRGTEAFF
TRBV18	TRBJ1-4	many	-	TGTGCCAGCTCACACTCGACAAGGGCCAGCGAAAAACTGTTTTTT	CASSHSTRASEKLFF
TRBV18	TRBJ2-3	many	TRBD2	TGTGCCAGCTCACCGACCCTAGGGAGGGCAGATACGCAGTATTTT	CASSPTLGRADTQYF
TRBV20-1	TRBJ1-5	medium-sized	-	TGCAGTGCTACCGGAGATTCCCGGGGTCAGCCCCAGCATTTT	CSATGDSRGQPQHF
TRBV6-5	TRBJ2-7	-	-	TGTGCCAGCAGTTACTCTCAGATGGAGGGACCCAACTACGAGCAGTACTTC	CASSYSQMEGPNYEQYF
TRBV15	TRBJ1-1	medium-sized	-	TGTGCCACCAGCAGAGGGGCTACAGACACTGAAGCTTTCTTT	CATSRGATDTEAFF
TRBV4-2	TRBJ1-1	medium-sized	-	TGTGCCAGCAGCCCTCGAGGGGGGAACACTGAAGCTTTCTTT	CASSPRGGNTEAFF
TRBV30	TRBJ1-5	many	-	TGTGCCTGGAGTGTACGGGGGTTGGCGGGCCAGCCCCAGCATTTT	CAWSVRGLAGQPQHF